The next 15 T cell receptor beta chains were all read from a single sample in a study of T cell repertoires in cytomegalovirus infection. Via MiXCR, TCRdb re-called the reads, giving one row per CDR3 protein. The sample holds about 440,000 distinct CDR3 sequences, approximately 33% seen once. The specimen was PBMCs. The receptors here all came from a human donor in good health (CMV status not recorded). Some clones in this sample may be carry-over from other donors' samples.

Comments on this clonotype: A much larger clone sits a single nucleotide away, making a read error possible. The chain is built from TRBV6-1 and TRBJ1-6, with D possibly matching TRBD1 (6 bases). The CDR3 covers 15 residues. The V gene's germline CDR1 is MNHNS and CDR2 SASEGT. Here the CDR3 reads CTSSSRGISNSPLHF. DNA of the CDR3: TGTACCAGCAGTTCCAGGGGAATTAGTAATTCACCCCTCCACTTT.

This clonotype was counted only a few times. J is TRBJ2-1 and V is TRBV7-8, with TRBD2 identical over 7 bases. CDR1 and CDR2 (germline): SGHVS, FQNEAQ. The CDR3 length is 16 residues. V dropped 1 base and J dropped 0; count of bases not matched to a gene: 3. CDR3 sequence (DNA): TGTGCCAGCAGCTTAGAAGCGGGGAGCTCCTACAATGAGCAGTTCTTC. It specifies CASSLEAGSSYNEQFF.

This clonotype was observed many times. The rearrangement joins TRBV7-2 to TRBJ1-2, with D perhaps TRBD1 (6 bases). This CDR3 region has 15 residues. The germline CDR1 and CDR2 sequences are SGHTA and FQGNSA. With 5 bases removed from V and 6 bases from J, the gap between germline ends came to 19 bases. CDR3 DNA: TGTGCCAGCAGCCCCGGGACAATCGGGGGGGATGGCTACACCTTC. This translates into CASSPGTIGGDGYTF.

This clonotype was found once. The chain is built from TRBV10-3 and TRBJ1-1, with 9 bases identical to TRBD1. After removal of 3 bases from V and 6 bases from J, the junction contained 5 bases not matched to a gene. The CDR3 totals 14 residues. Germline V lookup: CDR1 ENHRY, CDR2 SYGVKD. The CDR3 nucleotides read TGTGCCATCAGTGACCTCCGACAGGGGGCTGAAGCTTTCTTT. Its translation is CAISDLRQGAEAFF.

This clonotype was counted ten times or more. The V gene is TRBV7-9, the J gene TRBJ2-3; D is possibly TRBD1 (6 bases). V was cut by 6 bases and J by 2 bases, with 18 bases left in between. The CDR3 is 16 amino acids. CDR1 is SEHNR, CDR2 FQNEAQ, per germline (reference sequence). The chain's CDR3 is CASSTTGLVNTDTQYF. CDR3 bases: TGTGCCAGCAGTACGACAGGTTTGGTTAACACAGATACGCAGTATTTT.

On this clonotype: A read error may produce the germline difference seen at one junction end. This chain uses TRBV7-6 with TRBJ1-1; D not resolved. The CDR3 sequence is 13 residues long. Germline V gene data show CDR1 as SGHVS and CDR2 as FNYEAQ. This CDR3 reads CASSLRMNTEDFF. The CDR3, as DNA: TGTGCCAGCAGCTTAAGGATGAACACTGAAGATTTCTTT. Complete variable domain (other parts from reference TRBV7-6 and TRBJ1-1): GAGVSQSPRYKVTKRGQDVALRCDPISGHVSLYWYRQALGQGPEFLTYFNYEAQQDKSGLPNDRFSAERPEGSISTLTIQRTEQRDSAMYRCASSLRMNTEDFFGQGTRLTVV.

The sample holds many counts of this clonotype. The chain couples TRBV4-3 to TRBJ1-1, with D perhaps TRBD1 (6 bases). The CDR3 contains 16 residues. The V and J ends lost 2 bases and 3 bases respectively, with 16 bases between them. Looked up from germline, CDR1 is LGHNA and CDR2 is YSLEER. CDR3 protein: CASSQSLGAGHTEAFF. CDR3 nucleotides: TGCGCCAGCAGCCAATCCTTGGGGGCCGGGCACACTGAAGCTTTCTTT.

Points on this clonotype: No conserved phenylalanine or tryptophan is present at the end of the CDR3, so a read error is the likely explanation. The chain carries TRBV4-1 and TRBJ1-4; D gene ambiguous. The CDR3 runs to 19 residues. V was pared by 4 bases and J by 12 bases, with 33 bases between. Germline V gives CDR1 MGHRA, CDR2 YSYEKL. CDR3 loop: CASSLHPLLPNPTATELFI. CDR3 nucleotides: TGCGCCAGCAGCCTCCACCCCCTACTTCCTAACCCGACGGCCACGGAACTGTTTATT.

The V gene is TRBV19, the J gene TRBJ1-5; D is undetermined. The CDR3 runs to 17 residues. CDR1 LNHDA and CDR2 SQIVND come from the germline V gene (reference sequence). V shed 3 bases and J shed 3 bases, with 18 bases lying between them. As DNA, the CDR3 is TGTGCCAGTAGTATGTCTAAACAGCGCCCCTTCAATCAGCCCCAGCATTTT. Translation gives CASSMSKQRPFNQPQHF.

The V gene is TRBV30, the J gene TRBJ2-1, with D uncertain. Trimming shortened V by 5 bases and J by 10 bases, and 12 bases separated the two germline ends. Germline assignment: CDR1 GTSNPN and CDR2 SVGIG (reference sequence). The CDR3 length is 11 residues. This chain's CDR3 is CAWLTPTEQFF. The CDR3, as DNA: TGTGCCTGGTTGACCCCAACCGAGCAGTTCTTC.

The gene calls are TRBV7-9 and TRBJ1-2; D is uncertain. Trimming pared 3 bases from V and 5 bases from J, leaving 10 bases between. Germline CDR1 reads SEHNR; CDR2 reads FQNEAQ (reference sequence). The CDR3 loop spans 13 amino acids. Here the CDR3 DNA reads TGTGCCAGCAGCTTCGGGTACCCATATGGCTACACCTTC. This sequence encodes CASSFGYPYGYTF.

The chain employs TRBV5-1 and TRBJ1-4, with D hard to call. There are 15 residues in the CDR3. The V and J ends lost 1 base and 0 bases respectively, with 7 bases between them. In germline, CDR1 is SGHRS, CDR2 YFSETQ. CDR3: CASSLNGATNEKLFF. DNA for the CDR3: TGCGCCAGCAGCTTGAACGGGGCAACTAATGAAAAACTGTTTTTT. Combining the CDR3 with reference TRBV5-1 and TRBJ1-4 gives the whole variable domain KAGVTQTPRYLIKTRGQQVTLSCSPISGHRSVSWYQQTPGQGLQFLFEYFSETQRNKGNFPGRFSGRQFSNSRSEMNVSTLELGDSALYLCASSLNGATNEKLFFGSGTQLSVL.

V usage is TRBV6-2 or TRBV6-3 and J usage is TRBJ2-3, with 9 bases lining up with TRBD2. Trimming removed 8 bases from V and 0 bases from J; junction bases left unmatched: 6. The V gene's germline CDR1 is MNHEY and CDR2 SVGEGT. The CDR3 is 15 residues long. The CDR3 here is CASGLAGASTDTQYF. In nucleotides, the CDR3 is TGTGCCAGCGGCTTAGCGGGGGCTAGCACAGATACGCAGTATTTT.

The chain recombines TRBV7-9 with TRBJ2-1; D is possibly TRBD1 (6 bases). Germline V CDR1 and CDR2: SEHNR, FQNEAQ (reference sequence). Deletions cut 4 bases from V and 5 bases from J, with 12 bases between. The CDR3 loop spans 14 amino acids. In DNA, the CDR3 is TGTGCCAGCAGCTCACAGGGCCGGGACAATGAGCAGTTCTTC. It specifies CASSSQGRDNEQFF.

The V gene is TRBV6-5, the J gene TRBJ2-7; D remains unclear. Germline V CDR1 and CDR2: MNHEY, SVGAGI. This CDR3 region has 14 residues. The germline V and J ends were trimmed by 2 bases and 3 bases, with 11 bases remaining between them. The CDR3 nucleotides are TGTGCCAGCAGTTACGGTACCCCACACTACGAGCAGTACTTC. Its protein product is CASSYGTPHYEQYF.